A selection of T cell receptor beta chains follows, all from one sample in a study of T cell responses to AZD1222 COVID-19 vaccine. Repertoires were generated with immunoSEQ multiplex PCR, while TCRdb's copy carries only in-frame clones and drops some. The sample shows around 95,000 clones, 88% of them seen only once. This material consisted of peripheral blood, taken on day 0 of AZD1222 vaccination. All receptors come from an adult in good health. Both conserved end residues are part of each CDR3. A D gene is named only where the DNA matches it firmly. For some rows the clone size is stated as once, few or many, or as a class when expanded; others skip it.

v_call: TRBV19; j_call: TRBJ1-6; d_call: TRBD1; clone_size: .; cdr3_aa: CASSSLTGGKRSPLHF; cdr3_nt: TGTGCCAGTAGTTCCTTAACAGGGGGCAAAAGATCACCCCTCCACTTT
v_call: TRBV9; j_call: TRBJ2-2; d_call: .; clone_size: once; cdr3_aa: CASSVARHRTGELFF; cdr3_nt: TGTGCCAGCAGCGTAGCGCGGCACCGCACCGGGGAGCTGTTTTTT
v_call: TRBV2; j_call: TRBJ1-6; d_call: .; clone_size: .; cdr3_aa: CASRIPGLAKNSPLHF; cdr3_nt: TGTGCCAGCAGAATACCGGGACTGGCTAAAAATTCACCCCTCCACTTT
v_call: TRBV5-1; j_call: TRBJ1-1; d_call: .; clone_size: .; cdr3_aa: CASSLARQVTEAFF; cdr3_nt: TGCGCCAGCAGCCTGGCCCGACAGGTAACTGAAGCTTTCTTT
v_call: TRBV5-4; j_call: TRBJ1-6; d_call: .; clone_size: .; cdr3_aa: CASSLDGGARAPLHF; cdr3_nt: TGTGCCAGCAGCTTGGATGGGGGGGCGCGTGCACCCCTCCACTTT
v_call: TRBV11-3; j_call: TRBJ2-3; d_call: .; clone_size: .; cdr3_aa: CASSRAGHTDTQYF; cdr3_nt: TGTGCCAGCAGCAGGGCGGGGCACACAGATACGCAGTATTTT
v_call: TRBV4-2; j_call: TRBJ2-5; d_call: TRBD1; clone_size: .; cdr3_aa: CASSQDRLGQGIETQYF; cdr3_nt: TGTGCCAGCAGCCAAGACAGGCTCGGACAGGGCATCGAGACCCAGTACTTC
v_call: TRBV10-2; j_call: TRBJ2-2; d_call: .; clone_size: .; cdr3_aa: CVTGGNTGELFF; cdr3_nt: TGCGTCACCGGGGGGAACACCGGGGAGCTGTTTTTT
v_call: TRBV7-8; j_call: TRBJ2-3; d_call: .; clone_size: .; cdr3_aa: CASSFGGGGGTNTQYF; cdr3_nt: TGTGCCAGCAGCTTCGGGGGAGGTGGAGGCACAAATACGCAGTATTTT
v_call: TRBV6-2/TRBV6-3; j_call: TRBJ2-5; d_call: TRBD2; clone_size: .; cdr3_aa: CASSTEREGKETQYF; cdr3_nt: TGTGCCAGCAGTACTGAGCGGGAGGGGAAAGAGACCCAGTACTTC
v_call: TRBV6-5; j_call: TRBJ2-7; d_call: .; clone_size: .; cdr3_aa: CASRGLRHRYEQYF; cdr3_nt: TGTGCCAGCAGGGGACTTCGACACCGCTACGAGCAGTACTTC
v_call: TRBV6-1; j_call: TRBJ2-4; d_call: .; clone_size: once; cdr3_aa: CASSGFGGRTKNIQYF; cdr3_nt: TGTGCCAGCAGTGGTTTTGGGGGCCGAACCAAAAACATTCAGTACTTC
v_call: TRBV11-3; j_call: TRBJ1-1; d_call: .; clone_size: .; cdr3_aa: CASSFTRNTEAFF; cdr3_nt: TGTGCCAGCAGCTTCACGAGGAACACTGAAGCTTTCTTT
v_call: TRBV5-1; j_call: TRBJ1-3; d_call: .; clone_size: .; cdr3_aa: CASSLGLQLSGNTIYF; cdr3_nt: TGCGCCAGCAGCTTGGGGCTACAGTTGTCTGGAAACACCATATATTTT
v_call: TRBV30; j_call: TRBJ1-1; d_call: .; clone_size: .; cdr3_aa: CAWSLGQMNTEAFF; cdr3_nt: TGTGCCTGGAGTTTAGGGCAGATGAACACTGAAGCTTTCTTT
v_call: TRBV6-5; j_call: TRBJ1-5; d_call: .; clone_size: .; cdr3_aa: CASSYSVPGDQPQHF; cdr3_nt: TGTGCCAGCAGTTATTCGGTCCCGGGTGATCAGCCCCAGCATTTT
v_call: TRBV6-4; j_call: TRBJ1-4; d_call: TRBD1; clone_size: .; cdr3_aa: CASSLWGQGDEKLFF; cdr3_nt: TGTGCCAGCAGTCTGTGGGGACAGGGCGATGAAAAACTGTTTTTT
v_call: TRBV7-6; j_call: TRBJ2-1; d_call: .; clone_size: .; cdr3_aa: CASSFRTTNPHNEQFF; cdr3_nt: TGTGCCAGCAGCTTTCGGACCACCAACCCCCACAATGAGCAGTTCTTC
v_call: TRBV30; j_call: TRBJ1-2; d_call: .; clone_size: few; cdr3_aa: CAWSLGSDGYTF; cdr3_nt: TGTGCCTGGAGTCTGGGTTCGGATGGCTACACCTTC
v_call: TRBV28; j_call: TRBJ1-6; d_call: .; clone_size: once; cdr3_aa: CASTLGFYNSPLHF; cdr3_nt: TGTGCCAGCACCCTCGGATTCTATAATTCACCCCTCCACTTT
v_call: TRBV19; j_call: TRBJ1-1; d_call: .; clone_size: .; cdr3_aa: CASRTRGGTEAFF; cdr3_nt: TGTGCCAGTCGTACTAGGGGTGGCACTGAAGCTTTCTTT
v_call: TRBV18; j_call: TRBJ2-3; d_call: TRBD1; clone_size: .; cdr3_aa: CASSPLPRQGYTDTQYF; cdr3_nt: TGTGCCAGCTCACCACTCCCGCGACAGGGCTACACAGATACGCAGTATTTT
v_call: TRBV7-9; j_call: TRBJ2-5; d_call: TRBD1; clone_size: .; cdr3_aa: CASSLETGAKTQYF; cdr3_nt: TGTGCCAGCAGCTTGGAGACAGGGGCCAAGACCCAGTACTTC
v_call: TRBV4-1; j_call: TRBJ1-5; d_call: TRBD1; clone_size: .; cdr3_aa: CASSLNRGDQPQHF; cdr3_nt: TGCGCCAGCAGCCTAAACAGGGGAGATCAGCCCCAGCATTTT
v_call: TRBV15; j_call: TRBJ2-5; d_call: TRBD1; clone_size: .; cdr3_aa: CATSRDSTRGLSWMETQYF; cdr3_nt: TGTGCCACCAGCAGAGATAGTACCAGGGGGCTCTCGTGGATGGAGACCCAGTACTTC
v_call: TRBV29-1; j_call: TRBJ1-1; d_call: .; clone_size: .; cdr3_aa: CSVRAGNRAPTLNTEAFF; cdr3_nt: TGCAGCGTACGAGCTGGGAACCGGGCCCCGACCCTGAACACTGAAGCTTTCTTT
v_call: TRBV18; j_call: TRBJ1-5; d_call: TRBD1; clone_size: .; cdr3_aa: CASSRETGVNQPQHF; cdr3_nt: TGTGCCAGCTCACGGGAGACAGGGGTAAACCAGCCCCAGCATTTT
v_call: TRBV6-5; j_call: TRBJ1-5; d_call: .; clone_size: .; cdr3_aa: CASTVWGVSNQPQHF; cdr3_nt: TGTGCCAGCACGGTTTGGGGGGTAAGCAATCAGCCCCAGCATTTT
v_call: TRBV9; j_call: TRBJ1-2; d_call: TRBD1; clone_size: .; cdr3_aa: CASSGRSGDRSGYTF; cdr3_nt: TGTGCCAGCAGCGGCCGATCCGGGGACAGATCCGGCTACACCTTC
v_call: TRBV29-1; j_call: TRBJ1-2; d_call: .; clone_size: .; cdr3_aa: CSVEYWGDRANYGYTF; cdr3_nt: TGCAGCGTGGAATATTGGGGGGACCGAGCTAACTATGGCTACACCTTC
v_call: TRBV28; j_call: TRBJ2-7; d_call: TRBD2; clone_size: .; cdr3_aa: CASRPVQREWYEQYF; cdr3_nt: TGTGCCAGCAGGCCTGTCCAGCGGGAGTGGTACGAGCAGTACTTC
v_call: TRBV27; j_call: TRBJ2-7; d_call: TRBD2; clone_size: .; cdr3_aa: CASSLGLGGYEQYF; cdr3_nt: TGTGCCAGCAGTTTAGGACTAGGCGGCTACGAGCAGTACTTC